In this sample, the clone carrying this T cell receptor (beta chain) turned up a few times. How the authors handled the data: Estimated nucleated cell counts came from reference gene primer amplification. Profiling relied on immunoSEQ multiplex PCR, and the TCRdb table lists in-frame clones only, not all of them. D and trimming were read from the DNA, whereas the V and J calls and clone size are those reported in that table. The sample yields under 100,000 clones, approximately 82% seen once. The data belong to a study of blood T cell repertoires in COVID-19. Study-level information: Acute and convalescent COVID-19 samples came from the United States, Italy and Spain.

CDR3 length: 13 amino acids. V lost 6 bases and J lost 6, with 13 bases in between. Germline CDR1 and CDR2: SEHNR and FQNEAQ (reference sequence). The clonotype comes from a man in his 60s with acute or convalescent COVID-19. Material for sequencing was peripheral blood. The V and J genes are TRBV7-9 and TRBJ2-3; D remains unclear. The CDR3 DNA is TGTGCCAGCAGGCCCCCCGGAGAGGATACGCAGTATTTT. Translating it yields CASRPPGEDTQYF.